This section outlines one T cell receptor beta chain sequence together with its context. Its antigen target is currently unknown. Base-call qualities are not available, and no considerably larger clone is one nucleotide away. Other nucleotide sequences from this sample produce the same CDR3. The sample is drawn from a study of cytomegalovirus exposure and HLA in healthy donors (dated by TCRdb to about 2017). Concerning the study at large: An earlier analysis of under 600 of the donors reported more than 250 Gb of sequence data and roughly 100 million unique TCR beta sequences from roughly 180 million T cells. Approximately 300 gigabases of sequencing data and around 80 million unique TCR sequences made up an early release that covered approximately 620 HLA-typed donors. Among the roughly 400 genotyped donors, roughly 80% belonged to the genetic ancestry cluster associated with self-reported Caucasian donors. The study was designed to test whether signatures of past pathogen exposure could be identified by cataloging public T cell receptors. The study used immunosequencing to profile the T cell repertoires of hundreds of subjects and linked those repertoires to cytomegalovirus serostatus. In addition to the first cohort of approximately 670 subjects, a separate validation cohort of approximately 130 different subjects was used. To predict cytomegalovirus infection status, the study brought together high-throughput TCR immunosequencing, statistical association of individual TCRs with disease status, and machine learning. A later analysis re-analyzed previously published TCR beta repertoires from 650 to 800 donors and added high-resolution HLA genotyping to study TCR occurrence patterns. Rather than drawing on any new phenotypic data, the later analysis identified candidate immune exposures from TCR beta sequences and the way those sequences occurred across donors. An earlier analysis of roughly 580 of the donors used high-throughput TCR beta sequencing to judge whether each TCR beta V gene segment behaved as functional or pseudogenic. Alongside the repertoire data, information on donor age, sex, ethnicity and CMV serostatus was compiled. A later genetic analysis took genome-wide SNP genotypes for about 55% of the roughly 700 donors and used that subset as a discovery cohort. Every discovery cohort repertoire had been produced on one sequencing platform. HLA typing included class I and class II loci at four-digit resolution. Typing coverage differed by locus: A, B, C, DRB1 and DQB1 were typed in roughly 629-630 donors, DQA1 in roughly 510, DPA1 in 606, and DPB1 in just under 490. Roughly 5 DR-DQ haplotypes were handled as single units for association and clustering because linkage in the cohort was strong. Among 398 genotyped donors of the cohort, an average of approximately 220,000 unique TCR beta nucleotide sequences was sequenced per donor, of which about 19% were non-productive.

The protocol used for the library was the immunoSEQ multiplex PCR assay. For the multiplex PCR, a mixture combining 60 forward primers for TCR Vbeta segments and 13 reverse primers for TCR Jbeta segments was used. A multiplex PCR assay on genomic DNA amplified the CDR3 region of rearranged TCR beta genes. On the Illumina HiSeq System, the amplified TCR beta libraries were sequenced as 87-base-pair reads. Per the original workflow: In a later analysis, some 80 million unique TCR beta chains were counted across the 500 to 850 repertoires, and around 10 million of these chains were shared by at least two donors. Raw reads were error-corrected and collapsed into unique sequences by a nearest-neighbor algorithm in which closely related sequences were merged to remove PCR and sequencing errors. To assign V, D and J gene segments, CDR3 sequences were aligned to IMGT reference sequences. Each retained sequence needed at least a six-nucleotide match to both a V gene segment and a J gene segment. Rearrangements were classified as productive when the CDR3 lacked stop codons and remained in frame with V and J, and all other rearrangements were classified as non-productive. Following IMGT convention, CDR3 was defined as the stretch from the second conserved V-encoded cysteine to the conserved J-encoded phenylalanine. In an earlier analysis of more than 550 of the donors, sequences lacking an unambiguous match to a single V gene segment were excluded. An earlier analysis of just under 600 of the donors called V segments functional above 56.7% productive rearrangements and segregating when the between-donor standard deviation exceeded 5%. A statistical classification framework was built for diagnosing cytomegalovirus status from the catalog of TCR beta chain sequences. In a later analysis, TCR nucleotide sequences were compared against IMGT/GENE-DB human TR gene sequences so that V and J genes could be assigned. A later analysis assigned CDR3 sequences and most-parsimonious VDJ recombination scenarios with the TCRdist pipeline. In a later analysis, every TCR beta chain was defined by the combination of its CDR3 amino acid sequence and its V-gene family, and reads without a unique V-gene family were dropped. As a way to deal with suspected cross-contamination and a sequencing artifact, a later analysis dropped 640 or so nucleotide sequences that were highly shared and had low generation probability. In a later analysis, a clonal expansion index was calculated for each public chain from normalized within-repertoire ranks of inferred template counts. Generation probabilities in a later analysis came from a VDJ recombination model fitted to out-of-frame rearrangements, and those results were checked against IGoR. In a later analysis, hypergeometric tests were used to score TCR-TCR, TCR-HLA and TCR-CMV co-occurrence, with a repertoire-size bias correction applied to TCR pairs. To estimate false discovery rates, a later analysis permuted the HLA or CMV assignments 20 times. In a later analysis, co-occurring TCRs were grouped using DBSCAN, with TCRdist sequence similarity added in when clustering inside HLA-allele-positive subsets. Co-occurrence clustering excluded repertoires with fewer than 30,000 or more than 120,000 public chains, plus five with anomalous nucleotide sharing. Held by TCRdb, this immuneACCESS table contains in-frame sequences only and omits some clones. Under half of the omission traces to an unresolved V gene where checked; the cause of the rest is unknown. The V and J calls and clone size come from that table; D and trimming were worked out from the DNA. Recorded for this sample are approximately 130,000 clones; roughly 79% of them occurred a single time. Roughly 1.8% of the sample is taken by the ten largest.

Study-wide conclusions, independent of this receptor: A later analysis found that most CMV-associated TCR beta chains appeared HLA-restricted, with HLA associations seemingly driven largely by CMV exposure. The study gave a list of about 170 TCR beta chains associated with cytomegalovirus. According to a later genetic analysis, donors in an Asian-associated ancestry cluster had fewer N-insertions in productive TCRs than the approximately 610-donor mean. Presence/absence analyses assumed roughly uniform sequencing depth across donors, an assumption that may not hold. In this cohort, only TCR beta chains were sequenced, and detectable features were limited by the absence of alpha or paired-chain data. The sequencing pipeline was judged likely to have produced a cluster of highly shared sequence variants as a technical artifact. V-gene and J-gene trimming of TCR beta chains was associated with a missense DCLRE1C variant in a later genetic analysis, and the association was replicated in an independent cohort. Linkage disequilibrium might explain the correlated functional status among segregating V segments, but an unknown experimental factor could not be excluded. Because counts were too low, about 15 rarely observed V segments, including chromosome 9 orphons, were left out of the earlier analysis of 587 of the donors. Broadly in line with IMGT annotations, most TCR beta V segments showed up in productive rearrangements about 87% or about 30% of the time in an earlier analysis of approximately 640 of the donors. In a later analysis, some 17,000 TCR beta sequences were associated with specific HLA alleles at a false discovery rate of 0.05. While some public TCRs were present in many individuals, most TCR sequences turned up only very rarely across donors. A further reported finding was that TCR beta sequences accurately predicted the HLA-A and HLA-B alleles for most subjects in the first cohort. In vitro tests confirmed that a few of the cytomegalovirus-associated TCR beta chains recognize cytomegalovirus antigens. A later analysis found that HLA-associated TCR beta chains were more clonally expanded and had lower generation probabilities than equally common non-associated chains. Some IMGT-functional V segments, including TRBV6-2 and TRBV6-3, could not be told apart with the 87-base-pair reads, so those segments were excluded. When HLA alleles, especially DR and DQ, strongly co-occurred, TCR associations were difficult to assign to individual alleles. Because HLA typing was missing for some donors at each locus, association tests included only the typed subset. According to a later analysis, TCR association rates differed among HLA loci, with DRB1 alleles showing the most associated TCRs and HLA-C alleles showing the fewest. The only immune exposure information available for the cohort was CMV serostatus. It was suggested by the authors that the approach could potentially be generalized to other disease states and immunological phenotypes. In a later analysis, several top co-occurrence clusters were reported to appear linked to parvovirus B19, influenza, CMV and Epstein-Barr virus. The classifier was reported to diagnose cytomegalovirus status with high specificity and sensitivity in both the original cohort and the validation cohort.

The cohort was made up of 500 to 850 healthy bone marrow donors. At the time of sampling, every cohort member was nominally healthy, though immune exposures that went unrecorded were likely present. The donor was CMV seronegative and belonged to the group of 320 or so seronegative cohort members. A peripheral blood sample was collected from each donor, and TCR beta sequencing was performed on peripheral blood mononuclear cells. The Qiagen DNeasy Blood Extraction Kit was used to extract genomic DNA from the blood cell samples. From the cysteine through the phenylalanine, the CDR3 covers 14 amino acids. Just CDR3 DNA is preserved here, 42 bases in frame from base 1. The germline V gene (reference sequence) provides CDR1 LNHNV and CDR2 YYDKDF. V drops 1 base and J drops 0 bases, leaving 7 bases in between.

Sequenced sample: PBMCs. The V gene is TRBV15 and the J gene is TRBJ2-7, with no D gene named confidently. This TCR derives from a woman aged 35 to 49 in good health and CMV-seronegative. The nucleotides are TGTGCCACCAGCAGAGGAGGCACCTCCTACGAGCAGTACTTC. Translated, it gives CATSRGGTSYEQYF.